The clone carrying this TCR beta chain has a handful of counts. The antigen is not known. The sample is drawn from a study of beta chain features in type 1 diabetes. Study-level results: The study found that naive, central memory and Treg TCRB repertoires appeared more similar in patients than in healthy donors.

Sequenced material consisted of expressed TCRB transcripts (all of the isolated RNA was reverse transcribed). Data came from immunoSEQ multiplex PCR; TCRdb stores just in-frame clones and leaves some out. The profile shows 360,000 or so clones, 20% of them singletons. Germline lookup yields CDR1 LNHDA and CDR2 SQIVND (reference sequence). Trimming stripped 9 bases from V and 1 base from J, with 18 bases between. This CDR3 is built from 15 residues. CD45RO/CCR7/CD25/CD127/CD95/CD27 staining was used to isolate CD4+ naive, central memory, regulatory and stem cell-like memory cells by sorting. Sorted populations all exceeded 98% purity.

The specimen was naive CD4+ T cells from blood. J is TRBJ1-1 and V is TRBV19; D is uncertain. The receptor's source is a young woman in good health. Here the CDR3 reads CASEQLEGGNTEAFF. The CDR3 DNA follows: TGTGCCAGCGAACAACTCGAAGGCGGGAACACTGAAGCTTTCTTT.